The 9 T cell receptor beta chains given below trace back to one sample, sequenced in a study of blood T cells in healthy people across ages. A second roughly 7 to 12 cycle PCR used barcoded and J-beta primers. TCRdb re-called the 5' RACE reads with MiXCR, one entry per CDR3 protein. This sample has about 730,000 distinct CDR3 sequences, with roughly 43% found just once. The specimen was blood. Receptors originate from a woman in her sixties in good health.

The CDR3 coding sequence is TGTGCCAGCAGCAGAACGTCGACTAGCGGGGGCGTGGGGCAGTTCTTC. It translates to CASSRTSTSGGVGQFF. The rearrangement uses TRBV7-3 and TRBJ2-1; TRBD2 matches at 12 bases. J lost 12 bases, V lost 5 bases, and 14 bases had no gene match. Germline V gives CDR1 SGHTA, CDR2 FQGTGA. The CDR3 contains 16 residues.

The chain has TRBV7-8 and TRBJ2-7; tentatively, D is TRBD2 (5 bases). Germline V gene sequence: CDR1 SGHVS, CDR2 FQNEAQ. Between the trimmed V and J ends, which lost 6 bases and 2 bases, there was a span of 14 bases. This CDR3 region has 14 residues. The chain's CDR3 is CASSRLVRAYEQYF. Here the CDR3 DNA reads TGTGCCAGCAGTCGACTCGTGAGGGCCTACGAGCAGTACTTC.

The chain links TRBV7-9 to TRBJ1-2; D is undetermined. The CDR3 is 14 amino acids. The ends were cut back, 2 bases at V and 4 bases at J, with 11 bases in the middle. Germline V gene sequence: CDR1 SEHNR, CDR2 FQNEAQ (reference sequence). DNA of the CDR3: TGTGCCAGCAGCTTATTGACGGGTTCCTATGGCTACACCTTC. As protein: CASSLLTGSYGYTF.

This rearrangement joins TRBV28 to TRBJ2-1, with 11 bases lining up with TRBD1. The length of the CDR3 is 13 residues. J lost 14 bases, V lost 5 bases, and 8 bases had no gene match. Looked up from germline, CDR1 is MDHEN and CDR2 is SYDVKM. The CDR3 DNA follows: TGTGCCAGCAGTACAAGGACAGGGGGCGCTAAGTTCTTC. As protein: CASSTRTGGAKFF.

The table lists this clonotype with a count of one. V and J are TRBV30 and TRBJ1-2; D is possibly TRBD1 (5 bases). V gave up 0 bases and J gave up 3 bases, with 20 bases separating them. This CDR3 has 17 amino acids. CDR1 and CDR2 (germline): GTSNPN, SVGIG (reference sequence). The CDR3 is CAWSVLRFRGVDYGYTF. The CDR3 DNA reads as TGTGCCTGGAGTGTACTTCGTTTTAGGGGCGTCGACTATGGCTACACCTTC. Complete variable domain (other parts from reference TRBV30 and TRBJ1-2): SQTIHQWPATLVQPVGSPLSLECTVEGTSNPNLYWYRQAAGRGLQLLFYSVGIGQISSEVPQNLSASRPQDRQFILSSKKLLLSDSGFYLCAWSVLRFRGVDYGYTFGSGTRLTVV.

This clonotype came up a few times. This CDR3 reads CASSPGQGHSYGYTF. CDR3 in DNA: TGTGCCAGCAGCCCGGGACAGGGGCATTCTTATGGCTACACCTTC. The chain combines TRBV12-3 or TRBV12-4 with TRBJ1-2, with 10 bases lining up with TRBD1. J lost 5 bases, V lost 6 bases, and 9 bases had no gene match. CDR3 size: 15 residues.

On this clonotype itself: The junction and the germline gene differ at one end; a read error may be behind it. The chain combines TRBV9 with TRBJ2-7; D not certain. The germline CDR1 and CDR2 sequences are SGDLS and YYNGEE. This CDR3 comprises 15 residues. In DNA form, the CDR3 reads TGTGCCGGCAGCGTAGCTAGTACTACCGACTACGAGCAGTACTTC. Encoded protein: CAGSVASTTDYEQYF.

The genes are TRBV4-2 and TRBJ1-5; D ambiguous. The germline gives CDR1 LGHNA, CDR2 YNFKEQ. The CDR3 spans 14 residues. The germline V and J ends were trimmed by 3 bases and 0 bases, with 6 bases remaining between them. The CDR3 spells CASSQQSSNQPQHF. The CDR3 nucleotides read TGTGCCAGCAGCCAGCAGAGTAGCAATCAGCCCCAGCATTTT.

The V gene is TRBV27, the J gene TRBJ2-6, with 11 positions matching TRBD2. CDR1 is MNHEY, CDR2 SMNVEV, per germline (reference sequence). V dropped 8 bases and J dropped 6; count of bases not matched to a gene: 15. This CDR3 is built from 18 residues. CDR3 residues: CASGAYSGGAYEANVLTF. The DNA for the CDR3 is TGTGCCAGCGGCGCCTATAGCGGGGGGGCCTATGAGGCCAACGTCCTGACTTTC.